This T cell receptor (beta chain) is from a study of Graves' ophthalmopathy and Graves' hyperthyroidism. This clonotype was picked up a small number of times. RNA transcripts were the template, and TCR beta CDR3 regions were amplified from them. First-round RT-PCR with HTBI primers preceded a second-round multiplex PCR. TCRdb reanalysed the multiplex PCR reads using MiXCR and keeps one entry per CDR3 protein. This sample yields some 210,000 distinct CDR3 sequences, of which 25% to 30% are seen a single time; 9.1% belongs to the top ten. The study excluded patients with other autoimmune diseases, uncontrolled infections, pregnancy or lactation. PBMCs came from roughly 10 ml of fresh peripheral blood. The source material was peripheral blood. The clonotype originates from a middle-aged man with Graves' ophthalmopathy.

This CDR3 reads CASSLGTFLNEQYF. As DNA, the CDR3 is TGTGCCAGCAGTTTAGGAACCTTCCTAAACGAGCAGTACTTC. This sequence joins TRBV12-3 or TRBV12-4 and TRBJ2-7, with D hard to call. This CDR3 comprises 14 residues. The V end was cut by 1 base, the J end by 5 bases, with 12 bases between.